The present TCR beta chain was sequenced within a study of blood T cell repertoires in COVID-19. Study-wide background: Material from acute and convalescent COVID-19 was sourced from the United States, Italy and Spain. From T cells, B-cell-depleted T cells, or PBMCs came the material, which was cDNA or gDNA.

Trimming pared 4 bases from V and 0 bases from J, leaving 12 bases between. The V gene's germline CDR1 is MDHEN and CDR2 SYDVKM. The CDR3 runs 15 residues. This clone was seen a handful of times. Original processing notes: The authors estimated nucleated cell counts from reference gene primer amplification. Using immunoSEQ multiplex PCR, the repertoire was profiled, and TCRdb retains in-frame clones only, with some absent. The V and J calls and clone size are taken from that table; D and trimming were inferred from the DNA. The table lists approximately 250,000 clones, roughly 84% of them singletons. This TCR came from a man in his 60s with acute or convalescent COVID-19. The chain combines TRBV28 with TRBJ1-1, with D possibly matching TRBD1 (6 bases). Sequencing was carried out using peripheral blood. The CDR3 nucleotides are TGTGCCAGCAGTTACCCGGGACACCTGAACACTGAAGCTTTCTTT. It is translated as CASSYPGHLNTEAFF. The full variable domain, its missing parts supplied by reference TRBV28 and TRBJ1-1, is DVKVTQSSRYLVKRTGEKVFLECVQDMDHENMFWYRQDPGLGLRLIYFSYDVKMKEKGDIPEGYSVSREKKERFSLILESASTNQTSMYLCASSYPGHLNTEAFFGQGTRLTVV.